One and the same sample provided the 4 T cell receptor beta chains below, sequenced in a study of cytomegalovirus exposure and HLA in healthy donors. The method was immunoSEQ multiplex PCR; TCRdb's version includes in-frame clones alone and lacks a portion of them. The sample lists some 88,000 clones, 96% occurring once. The material sequenced was PBMCs. These receptors were taken from a man aged 18 to 30 in good health and CMV-seronegative.

V and J are TRBV7-3 and TRBJ2-2; TRBD1 matches 9 bases. From germline, CDR1 is SGHTA and CDR2 FQGTGA. This CDR3 has 15 residues. V lost 5 bases, J lost 6 bases, and 7 bases stayed unmatched. As DNA, the CDR3 is TGTGCCAGCAGCATTAGGACAGGGGTTGCCGGGGAGCTGTTTTTT. It is translated as CASSIRTGVAGELFF.

V is TRBV9 and J is TRBJ2-2, with D perhaps TRBD1 (5 bases). The V gene lost 2 bases and the J gene lost 2 bases, with 10 bases spanning the gap. The CDR3 consists of 15 residues. CDR1 and CDR2 from the germline V gene are SGDLS and YYNGEE. DNA of the CDR3: TGTGCCAGCAGCGTCGGACACATAAACACCGGGGAGCTGTTTTTT. Residues: CASSVGHINTGELFF.

This chain connects TRBV7-2 to TRBJ2-2; 10 nucleotides line up with TRBD2. V shed 6 bases, J shed 7 bases, and the junction held 8 bases outside the gene matches. The CDR3 spans 15 residues. Germline V lookup: CDR1 SGHTA, CDR2 FQGNSA. The DNA of the CDR3 is TGTGCCAGCAGTCATCGACTAGCGGGCCTCGGGGAGCTGTTTTTT. It translates to CASSHRLAGLGELFF.

J is TRBJ2-3 and V is TRBV4-2; 9 nucleotides align to TRBD1. This CDR3 is 21 amino acids long. Per germline, CDR1 LGHNA and CDR2 YNFKEQ. V shed 0 bases and J 5 bases; nucleotides not matched to a gene: 21. The CDR3 coding sequence is TGTGCCAGCAGCCAAGATTATTCCCCGCGCGGGACAGGGCCTCCCTTAGATACGCAGTATTTT. Its protein is CASSQDYSPRGTGPPLDTQYF.